This T cell receptor beta chain stems from a study of technical replicates of blood from a few donors. This CDR3 comprises 15 residues. Trimming took 6 bases from V and 5 from J; bases not matched to a gene: 10. The V gene's germline CDR1 is MNHEY and CDR2 SMNVEV (reference sequence). Data came from immunoSEQ multiplex PCR; TCRdb stores just in-frame clones and leaves some out. This sample has around 84,000 clones, with approximately 97% found just once. This receptor was taken from a human donor in good health. The specimen sequenced was T cells isolated from PBMCs. V is TRBV27 and J is TRBJ2-5; 9 positions match TRBD1. CDR3 protein: CASSPGTGLWETQYF. Written as DNA, the CDR3 is TGTGCCAGCAGCCCAGGGACAGGGCTTTGGGAGACCCAGTACTTC.